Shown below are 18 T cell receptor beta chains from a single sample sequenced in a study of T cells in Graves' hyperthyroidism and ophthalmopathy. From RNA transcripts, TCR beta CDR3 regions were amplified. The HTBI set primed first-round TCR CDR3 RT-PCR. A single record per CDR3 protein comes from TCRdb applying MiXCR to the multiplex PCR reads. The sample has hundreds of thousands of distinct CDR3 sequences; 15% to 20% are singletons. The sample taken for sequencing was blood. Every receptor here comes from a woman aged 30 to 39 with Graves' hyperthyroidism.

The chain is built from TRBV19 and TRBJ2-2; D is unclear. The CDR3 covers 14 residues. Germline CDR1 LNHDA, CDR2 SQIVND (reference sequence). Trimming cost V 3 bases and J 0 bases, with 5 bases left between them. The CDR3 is CASSIGANTGELFF. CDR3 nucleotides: TGTGCCAGTAGTATCGGCGCGAACACCGGGGAGCTGTTTTTT.

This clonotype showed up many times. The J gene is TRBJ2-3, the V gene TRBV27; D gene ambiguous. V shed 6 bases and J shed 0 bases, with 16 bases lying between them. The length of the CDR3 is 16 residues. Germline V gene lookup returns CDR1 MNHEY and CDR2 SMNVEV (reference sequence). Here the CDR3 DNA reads TGTGCCAGCAGGCTCGGCGCGCTTACTAGCACAGATACGCAGTATTTT. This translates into CASRLGALTSTDTQYF.

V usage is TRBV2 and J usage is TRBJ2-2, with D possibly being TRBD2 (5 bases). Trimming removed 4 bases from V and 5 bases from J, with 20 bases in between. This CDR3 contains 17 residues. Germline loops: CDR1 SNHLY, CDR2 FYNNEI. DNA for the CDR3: TGTGCCAGCAGTGGCTCCCAAGTGGGAGTTGGGACCGGGGAGCTGTTTTTT. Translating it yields CASSGSQVGVGTGELFF.

CDR3 DNA: TGTGCCAGCAAGACAGGGTTTTCCTACAATGAGCAGTTCTTC. Encoded protein: CASKTGFSYNEQFF. The chain joins TRBV11-3 to TRBJ2-1; 7 nucleotides agree with TRBD1. The V and J ends lost 7 bases and 1 base, in that order; junction bases with no gene match: 4. This CDR3 contains 14 residues. Germline V CDR1 and CDR2: SGHNT, YENEEA.

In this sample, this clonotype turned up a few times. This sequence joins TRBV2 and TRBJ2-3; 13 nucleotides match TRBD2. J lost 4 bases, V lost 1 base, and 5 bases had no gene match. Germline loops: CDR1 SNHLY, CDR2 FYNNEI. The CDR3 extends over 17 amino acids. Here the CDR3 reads CASSEGLAGGMADTQYF. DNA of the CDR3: TGTGCCAGCAGTGAAGGACTAGCGGGGGGCATGGCAGATACGCAGTATTTT.

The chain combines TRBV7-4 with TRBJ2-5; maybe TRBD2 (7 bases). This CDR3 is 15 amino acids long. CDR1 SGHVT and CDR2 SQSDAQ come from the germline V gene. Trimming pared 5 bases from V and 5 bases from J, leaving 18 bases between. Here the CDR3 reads CASSQGRGGWETQYF. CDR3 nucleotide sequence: TGTGCCAGCAGCCAGGGAAGGGGGGGCTGGGAGACCCAGTACTTC.

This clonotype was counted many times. The CDR3, as DNA: TGTGCCAGCAGCTCTAGCGGGTTAAGCACAGATACGCAGTATTTT. Translation gives CASSSSGLSTDTQYF. The J gene is TRBJ2-3, the V gene TRBV11-2, with TRBD2 matching 8 bases. V trimming: 4 bases; J trimming: 0 bases; junction bases outside the gene matches: 3. From germline, CDR1 is SGHAT and CDR2 FQNNGV. The CDR3 consists of 15 residues.

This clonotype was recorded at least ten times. The CDR3 nucleotides are TGTGCCAGCACCTGGGACAGCCAAAATTCACCCCTCCACTTT. This encodes CASTWDSQNSPLHF. V usage is TRBV2 and J usage is TRBJ1-6; 7 bases are shared with TRBD1. The V gene end was trimmed by 7 bases and the J gene end by 7 bases; junction bases not matched to a gene: 7. Germline CDR1 reads SNHLY; CDR2 reads FYNNEI. The CDR3 totals 14 residues.

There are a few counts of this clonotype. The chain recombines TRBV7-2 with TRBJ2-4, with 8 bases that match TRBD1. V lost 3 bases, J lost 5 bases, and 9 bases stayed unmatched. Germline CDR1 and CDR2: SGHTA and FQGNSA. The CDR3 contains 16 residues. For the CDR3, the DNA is TGTGCCAGCAGCTTTACCGGGACAGGTTTTCAAAACATTCAGTACTTC. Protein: CASSFTGTGFQNIQYF.

As DNA, the CDR3 is TGCGCCAGCAGCGCCGCCTTAACTCGCTATGGCTACACCTTC. Translation gives CASSAALTRYGYTF. The chain has TRBV5-1 and TRBJ1-2, with D unresolved. Per germline, CDR1 SGHRS and CDR2 YFSETQ. This CDR3 is 14 amino acids long. V lost 4 bases, J lost 4 bases, and 14 bases lay in between.

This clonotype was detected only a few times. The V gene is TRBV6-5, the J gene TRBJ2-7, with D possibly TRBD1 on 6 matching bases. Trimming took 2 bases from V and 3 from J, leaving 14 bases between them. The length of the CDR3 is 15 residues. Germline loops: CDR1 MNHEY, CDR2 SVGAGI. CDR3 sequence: CASSYPRQGSYEQYF. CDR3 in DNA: TGTGCCAGCAGTTACCCCCGTCAGGGGAGCTACGAGCAGTACTTC.

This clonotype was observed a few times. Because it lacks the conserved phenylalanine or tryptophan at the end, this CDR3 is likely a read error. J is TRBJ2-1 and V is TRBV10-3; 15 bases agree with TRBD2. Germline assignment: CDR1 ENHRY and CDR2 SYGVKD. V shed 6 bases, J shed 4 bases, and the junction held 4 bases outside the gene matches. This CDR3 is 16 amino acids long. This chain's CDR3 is CAIRGGLAGGYNEQFS. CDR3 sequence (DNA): TGTGCCATCAGGGGGGGACTAGCGGGAGGTTACAATGAGCAGTTCTCC.

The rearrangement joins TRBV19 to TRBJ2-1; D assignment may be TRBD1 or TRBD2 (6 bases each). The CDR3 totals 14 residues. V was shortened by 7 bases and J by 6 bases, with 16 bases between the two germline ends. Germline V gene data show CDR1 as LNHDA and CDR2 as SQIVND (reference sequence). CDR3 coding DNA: TGTGCCAGTACCACTACCGGGGGCGGCAATGAGCAGTTCTTC. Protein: CASTTTGGGNEQFF.

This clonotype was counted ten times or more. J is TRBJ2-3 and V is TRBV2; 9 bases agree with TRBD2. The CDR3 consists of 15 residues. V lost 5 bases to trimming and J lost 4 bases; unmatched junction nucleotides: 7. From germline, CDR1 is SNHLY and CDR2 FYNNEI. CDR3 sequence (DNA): TGTGCCAGCAGTTACCTTAGCGGGAGTGCAGATACGCAGTATTTT. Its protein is CASSYLSGSADTQYF.

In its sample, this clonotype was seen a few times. CDR3 in DNA: TGTGCCAGCAGCTCCATACCCCGGGAGACCCAGTACTTC. It is translated as CASSSIPRETQYF. This chain links TRBV7-3 with TRBJ2-5; unclear D gene. The CDR3 consists of 13 residues. Deletions cut 4 bases from V and 5 bases from J, with 11 bases between. CDR1 and CDR2 from the germline V gene are SGHTA and FQGTGA.

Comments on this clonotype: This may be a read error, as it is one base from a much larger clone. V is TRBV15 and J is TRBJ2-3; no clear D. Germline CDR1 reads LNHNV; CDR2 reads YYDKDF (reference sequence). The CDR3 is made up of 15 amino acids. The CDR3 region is CAASKGSVSTDTQYF. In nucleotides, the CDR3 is TGTGCCGCCAGCAAAGGGTCGGTGAGCACAGATACGCAGTATTTT.

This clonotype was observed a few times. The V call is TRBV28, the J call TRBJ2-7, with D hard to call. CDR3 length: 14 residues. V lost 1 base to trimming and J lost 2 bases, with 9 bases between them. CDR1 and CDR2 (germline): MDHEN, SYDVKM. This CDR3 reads CASSLLSETYEQYF. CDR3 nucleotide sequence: TGTGCCAGCAGTTTATTATCGGAGACCTACGAGCAGTACTTC.

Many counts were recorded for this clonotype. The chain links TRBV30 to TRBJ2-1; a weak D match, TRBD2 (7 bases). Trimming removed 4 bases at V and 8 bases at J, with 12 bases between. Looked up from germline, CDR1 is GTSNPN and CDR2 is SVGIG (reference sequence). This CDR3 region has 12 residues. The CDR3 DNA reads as TGTGCCTGGAAGGGGGGAGGGCATGAGCAGTTCTTC. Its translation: CAWKGGGHEQFF. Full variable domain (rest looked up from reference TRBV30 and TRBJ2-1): SQTIHQWPATLVQPVGSPLSLECTVEGTSNPNLYWYRQAAGRGLQLLFYSVGIGQISSEVPQNLSASRPQDRQFILSSKKLLLSDSGFYLCAWKGGGHEQFFGPGTRLTVL.